This T cell receptor beta chain is drawn from a study of regulatory T cells in long-lasting Graves disease. The wider study: Newly diagnosed Graves' patients took antithyroid drugs under 3 months.

Time point: newly diagnosed GD, antithyroid drugs for less than 3 months. PBMCs provided the RNA from which the TCR library was made. Patients all came to the study from an endocrinology department in Xi'an, China. HTBI primers from iRepertoire and Arm-PCR of CDR3 regions yielded the TCR beta libraries. TCRdb reprocessed the multiplex PCR reads via MiXCR and lists one record per CDR3 protein. Altogether 450,000 to 650,000 distinct CDR3 sequences are present, about 16% being singletons, with the ten largest covering more than 20%. This clonotype was recorded many times. The antigen is not known. Findings of the study overall: Persistent disease preferred TRBV28, TRBJ1-2 and TRBJ2-5.

J gave up 0 bases and V 6 bases, and 6 bases lay outside the gene matches. The CDR3 is 16 residues long. Separately, the same data were catalogued under a study of T cells in Graves' hyperthyroidism and ophthalmopathy.

The rearrangement joins TRBV12-3 or TRBV12-4 to TRBJ1-5, with 9 bases lining up with TRBD1. The material was peripheral blood mononuclear cells (PBMCs), obtained at new diagnosis, from a patient treated with antithyroid drugs. The TCR originated in a woman aged 35-65 years with Graves disease. CDR3 loop: CASSPGTGNSNQPQHF. The CDR3 region has the DNA TGTGCCAGCAGCCCCGGGACAGGGAATAGCAATCAGCCCCAGCATTTT.